This TCR beta chain was captured by sequencing in a study of blood T cell repertoires in COVID-19. About the research overall: The United States, Italy and Spain provided the acute and convalescent COVID-19 samples. Sources were T cells, B-cell-depleted T cells, or PBMCs; the material itself was cDNA or gDNA.

This clone was found once. Study processing details: It was from reference gene primer amplification that nucleated cell counts were estimated. Clones were read by immunoSEQ multiplex PCR, and TCRdb kept only the in-frame ones, dropping some. The V and J calls and clone size come from that table; D and trimming were worked out from the DNA. The repertoire includes some 41,000 clones, approximately 86% of them detected once, and roughly 8% sits in the top ten. Trimming removed 3 bases from V and 4 bases from J; junction bases left unmatched: 3. This CDR3 has 13 residues. Germline V lookup: CDR1 KGHSH, CDR2 LQKENI.

The chain carries TRBV18 and TRBJ2-7; 7 bases agree with TRBD2. Sample: peripheral blood. The receptor's source is an elderly man in a cohort sampled during active COVID-19. The CDR3 sequence: CASSPAGDYEQYF. The CDR3 bases are TGTGCCAGCTCACCGGCGGGGGATTACGAGCAGTACTTC.